The 23 T cell receptor beta chains below were found in one sample sequenced in a study of blood T cell repertoires in COVID-19. Sequenced by immunoSEQ multiplex PCR; TCRdb stores in-frame clones only, minus some. The repertoire holds approximately 130,000 clones, with about four fifths as singletons. What was sequenced was peripheral blood. The receptor set was obtained from a man aged 35-49 years with active or convalescent COVID-19.

The chain employs TRBV29-1 and TRBJ1-5; 9 positions agree with TRBD1. In germline, CDR1 is SQVTM, CDR2 ANQGSEA. The CDR3 is made up of 13 amino acids. Trimming removed 7 bases from V and 7 bases from J; junction bases left unmatched: 8. The CDR3 loop is CSAVQGAGQPQHF. The CDR3, as DNA: TGCAGCGCCGTACAGGGGGCAGGACAGCCCCAGCATTTT.

The CDR3 bases are TGTGCCAGCAGCGGGGGCGCGTATACCTCTGGAAACACCATATATTTT. It encodes CASSGGAYTSGNTIYF. The chain carries TRBV9 and TRBJ1-3; weak D call: TRBD1 (5 bases). With 3 bases removed from V and 0 bases from J, the gap between germline ends came to 13 bases. Per the germline V gene, CDR1 is SGDLS and CDR2 is YYNGEE. This CDR3 is built from 16 residues.

The chain links TRBV13 to TRBJ2-3; D may be TRBD1 (5 bases). The length of the CDR3 is 15 residues. The germline CDR1 and CDR2 sequences are PRHDT and FYEKMQ (reference sequence). Trimming cost V 0 bases and J 1 base, with 8 bases left between them. CDR3 loop: CASSLGLQGTDTQYF. CDR3 sequence (DNA): TGTGCCAGCAGCTTAGGCCTACAGGGCACAGATACGCAGTATTTT.

This chain connects TRBV7-9 to TRBJ2-1; TRBD2 matches 11 bases. CDR3 size: 16 residues. CDR1 and CDR2 from the germline V gene are SEHNR and FQNEAQ (reference sequence). Unmatched junction bases numbered 7, after V lost 0 bases and J lost 9 bases. The CDR3 region has the DNA TGTGCCAGCAGCTTAGCGGCTAGCGGGGGGCTGATTGAGCAGTTCTTC. Translation: CASSLAASGGLIEQFF.

This rearrangement joins TRBV6-6 to TRBJ2-3, with 8 bases matching TRBD1. The CDR3 consists of 17 residues. Germline lookup yields CDR1 MNHNY and CDR2 SVGAGI (reference sequence). Losses at the gene ends were 5 bases for V and 6 bases for J; bases not matched to a gene: 16. This CDR3 reads CASSRQDRASQKDTQYF. CDR3 in DNA: TGTGCCAGCAGTCGACAGGACAGGGCAAGCCAGAAGGATACGCAGTATTTT.

The chain carries TRBV19 and TRBJ1-2, with D maybe TRBD1 (6 bases). CDR1 and CDR2 from the germline V gene are LNHDA and SQIVND (reference sequence). The V end was cut by 7 bases, the J end by 2 bases, with 20 bases between. This CDR3 is built from 16 residues. The CDR3 region is CASTFQPTGRNYGYTF. The CDR3 DNA is TGTGCCAGTACCTTCCAACCGACAGGAAGAAACTATGGCTACACCTTC.

This sequence joins TRBV25-1 and TRBJ1-2; the D is unclear. This CDR3 spans 13 amino acids. Germline values: CDR1 MGHDK, CDR2 SYGVNS. V was shortened by 0 bases and J by 8 bases, with 10 bases between the two germline ends. The CDR3 sequence: CASSEYRGSGYTF. CDR3 DNA: TGTGCCAGCAGTGAATATCGGGGTTCGGGCTACACCTTC.

A word on this clone: The sample carries other DNA sequences with the same CDR3. The rearrangement links TRBV7-6 to TRBJ1-2, with D possibly being TRBD1 (6 bases). V lost 5 bases to trimming and J lost 2 bases, with 9 bases between them. CDR1 is SGHVS and CDR2 is FNYEAQ in the germline V gene. The CDR3 totals 13 residues. CDR3 in amino acids: CASSPGQNYGYTF. The CDR3 DNA follows: TGTGCCAGCAGCCCCGGACAGAACTATGGCTACACCTTC.

This clone has a single count. The chain's CDR3 is CSVVVNYGYTF. In nucleotides, the CDR3 is TGCAGCGTTGTAGTTAACTATGGCTACACCTTC. V usage is TRBV29-1 and J usage is TRBJ1-2, with D unclear. The CDR3 runs 11 residues. Germline V gene data show CDR1 as SQVTM and CDR2 as ANQGSEA. V shed 4 bases and J shed 1 base, with 4 bases lying between them. Variable domain in full (rest from reference TRBV29-1 and TRBJ1-2): SAVISQKPSRDICQRGTSLTIQCQVDSQVTMMFWYRQQPGQSLTLIATANQGSEATYESGFVIDKFPISRPNLTFSTLTVSNMSPEDSSIYLCSVVVNYGYTFGSGTRLTVV.

The CDR3 sequence: CASSPQGGVEQYF. CDR3 sequence (DNA): TGTGCCAGCTCACCACAGGGAGGGGTCGAGCAGTACTTC. This rearrangement joins TRBV18 to TRBJ2-7; 7 bases are a match to TRBD2. The V gene's germline CDR1 is KGHSH and CDR2 LQKENI. V was clipped by 1 base and J by 6 bases; unmatched bases: 3. The CDR3 is 13 residues long.

V usage is TRBV19 and J usage is TRBJ1-2; D is unresolved. The V gene's germline CDR1 is LNHDA and CDR2 SQIVND (reference sequence). This CDR3 comprises 12 residues. The V gene lost 2 bases and the J gene lost 7 bases, with 8 bases spanning the gap. The DNA for the CDR3 is TGTGCCAGTAGTATACCCCTAGGTGGCTACACCTTC. This encodes CASSIPLGGYTF.

Points on this clone: The same CDR3 is also encoded by other DNA sequences in this sample. The chain couples TRBV7-2 to TRBJ2-7; the D is unclear. The V end was cut by 3 bases, the J end by 4 bases, with 4 bases between. Germline values: CDR1 SGHTA, CDR2 FQGNSA. The CDR3 is 11 residues long. The CDR3 DNA is TGTGCCAGCAGCTTCCTTTACGAGCAGTACTTC. Protein sequence: CASSFLYEQYF.

This clone is a singleton in its sample. V usage is TRBV27 and J usage is TRBJ1-6, with no clear D. The CDR3 length is 14 residues. Germline CDR1 and CDR2: MNHEY and SMNVEV (reference sequence). Trimming stripped 0 bases from V and 10 bases from J, with 10 bases between. CDR3 sequence reads: CASSLSLRGSPLHF. CDR3 in DNA: TGTGCCAGCAGTTTATCCCTTCGAGGCTCACCCCTCCACTTT.

The chain recombines TRBV7-2 with TRBJ1-2, with 7 nucleotides matching TRBD1. V was clipped by 5 bases and J by 4 bases; unmatched bases: 4. The CDR3 covers 13 residues. CDR1 is SGHTA, CDR2 FQGNSA, per germline. In nucleotides, the CDR3 is TGTGCCAGCAGCCAGGGACAGATCTATGGCTACACCTTC. Encoded protein: CASSQGQIYGYTF.

V gene TRBV5-4 combines with J gene TRBJ2-7, with 8 bases fitting TRBD2. With 1 base clipped from V and 4 bases from J, the junction kept 7 bases outside the gene matches. Germline V gives CDR1 SGHNT, CDR2 YYREEE (reference sequence). This CDR3 region has 15 residues. The CDR3 here is CASSLIRGGAYEQYF. The CDR3 DNA follows: TGTGCCAGCAGCTTGATACGGGGGGGCGCGTACGAGCAGTACTTC. Combining the CDR3 with reference TRBV5-4 and TRBJ2-7 gives the whole variable domain ETGVTQSPTHLIKTRGQQVTLRCSSQSGHNTVSWYQQALGQGPQFIFQYYREEENGRGNFPPRFSGLQFPNYSSELNVNALELDDSALYLCASSLIRGGAYEQYFGPGTRLTVT.

The V and J genes are TRBV5-3 and TRBJ2-6; D is unclear. TRBV5-3 is an open reading frame whose function is uncertain. V shed 0 bases and J shed 1 base, with 11 bases lying between them. This CDR3 has 17 amino acids. The CDR3 DNA sequence: TGTGCCAGAAGCTTGGGACATCGCCCATCTGGGGCCAACGTCCTGACTTTC. Translated, it gives CARSLGHRPSGANVLTF.

This sequence joins TRBV2 and TRBJ1-5; D gene ambiguous. The V gene lost 7 bases and the J gene lost 2 bases, with 12 bases spanning the gap. There are 14 residues in the CDR3. Germline V gene sequence: CDR1 SNHLY, CDR2 FYNNEI. The CDR3 here is CASTEVFGNQPQHF. CDR3 bases: TGTGCCAGCACGGAGGTATTCGGCAATCAGCCCCAGCATTTT.

The V call is TRBV14, the J call TRBJ1-6; D possibly corresponds to TRBD1 (5 bases). There are 13 residues in the CDR3. CDR1 is SGHDN, CDR2 FVKESK, per germline. Trimming left V 0 bases short and J 14 bases short, with 11 bases between. CDR3 loop: CASSQDRTGALHF. The CDR3 DNA follows: TGTGCCAGCAGCCAAGACCGGACGGGGGCCCTCCACTTT.

V and J are TRBV6-4 and TRBJ2-7; 7 bases are a match to TRBD1. The CDR3 sequence is 14 residues long. CDR1 and CDR2 (germline): MRHNA, SNTAGT. The ends lost 4 bases at V and 5 bases at J; junction bases unmatched: 8. Here the CDR3 reads CASSAERDSHEQYF. The CDR3 coding sequence is TGTGCCAGCAGTGCCGAAAGGGACAGTCACGAGCAGTACTTC.

The chain has TRBV6-4 and TRBJ1-3; D ambiguous. This CDR3 is 11 amino acids long. The germline V and J ends were trimmed by 2 bases and 7 bases, with 3 bases remaining between them. Germline lookup yields CDR1 MRHNA and CDR2 SNTAGT. CDR3 nucleotides: TGTGCCAGCAGTGACGGCAACACCATATATTTT. As protein: CASSDGNTIYF.

The chain combines TRBV7-7 with TRBJ2-1; D gene ambiguous. Trimming removed 3 bases at V and 4 bases at J, with 13 bases between. The CDR3 covers 15 residues. Germline CDR1 SSHAT, CDR2 FNYEAQ (reference sequence). CDR3 sequence (DNA): TGTGCCAGCAGCTTCACTCCCGAAAATTACAATGAGCAGTTCTTC. This codes for CASSFTPENYNEQFF. Complete variable domain (other parts from reference TRBV7-7 and TRBJ2-1): GAGVSQSPRYKVTKRGQDVTLRCDPISSHATLYWYQQALGQGPEFLTYFNYEAQPDKSGLPSDRFSAERPEGSISTLTIQRTEQRDSAMYRCASSFTPENYNEQFFGPGTRLTVL.

The chain has TRBV7-9 and TRBJ2-3; D perhaps matches TRBD1 (6 bases). There are 14 residues in the CDR3. Germline V gene lookup returns CDR1 SEHNR and CDR2 FQNEAQ (reference sequence). The V and J ends lost 3 bases and 4 bases respectively, with 11 bases between them. CDR3 bases: TGTGCCAGCAGCTTGGGGACATCCGCAGATACGCAGTATTTT. It specifies CASSLGTSADTQYF.

The chain is built from TRBV7-6 and TRBJ2-3, with a possible D match to TRBD1 (5 bases). With 3 bases removed from V and 0 bases from J, the gap between germline ends came to 13 bases. The CDR3 is 16 amino acids. Per germline, CDR1 SGHVS and CDR2 FNYEAQ. The chain's CDR3 is CASSFTGGASTDTQYF. The CDR3 coding sequence is TGTGCCAGCAGCTTTACGGGTGGGGCCAGCACAGATACGCAGTATTTT.